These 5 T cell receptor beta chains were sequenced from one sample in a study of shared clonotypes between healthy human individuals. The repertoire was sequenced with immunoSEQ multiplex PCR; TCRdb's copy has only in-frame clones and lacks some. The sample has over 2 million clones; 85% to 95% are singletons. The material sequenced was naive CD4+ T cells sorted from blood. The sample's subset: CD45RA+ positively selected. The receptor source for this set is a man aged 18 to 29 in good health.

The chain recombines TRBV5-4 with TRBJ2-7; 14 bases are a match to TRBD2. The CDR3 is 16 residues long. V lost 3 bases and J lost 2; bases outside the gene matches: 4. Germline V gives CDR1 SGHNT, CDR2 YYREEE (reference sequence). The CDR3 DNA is TGTGCCAGCAGCTACGGGACTAGCGGGAGCACCTACGAGCAGTACTTC. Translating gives CASSYGTSGSTYEQYF.

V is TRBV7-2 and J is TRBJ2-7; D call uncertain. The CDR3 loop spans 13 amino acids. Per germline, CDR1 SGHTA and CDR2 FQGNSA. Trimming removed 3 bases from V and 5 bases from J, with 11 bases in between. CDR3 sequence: CASSFSRFDEQYF. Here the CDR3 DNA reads TGTGCCAGCAGCTTTAGCAGGTTCGACGAGCAGTACTTC.

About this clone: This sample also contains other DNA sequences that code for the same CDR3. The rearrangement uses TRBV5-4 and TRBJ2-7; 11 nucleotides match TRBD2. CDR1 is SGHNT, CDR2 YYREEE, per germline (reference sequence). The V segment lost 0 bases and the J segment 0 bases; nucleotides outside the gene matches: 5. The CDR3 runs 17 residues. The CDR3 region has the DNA TGTGCCAGCAGCTTGGGATTAGCGGGGGGGAGCTCCTACGAGCAGTACTTC. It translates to CASSLGLAGGSSYEQYF.

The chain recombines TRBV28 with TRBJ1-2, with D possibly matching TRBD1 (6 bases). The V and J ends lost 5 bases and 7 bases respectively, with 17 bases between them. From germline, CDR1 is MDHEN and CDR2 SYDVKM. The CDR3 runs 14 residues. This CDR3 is CASSRGGPPGGYTF. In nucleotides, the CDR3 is TGTGCCAGCAGTCGGGGGGGCCCACCCGGTGGCTACACCTTC.

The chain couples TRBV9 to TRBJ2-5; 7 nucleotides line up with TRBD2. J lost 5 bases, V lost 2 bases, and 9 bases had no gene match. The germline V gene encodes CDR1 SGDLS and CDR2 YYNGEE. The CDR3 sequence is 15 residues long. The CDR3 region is CASSVLAGLGETQYF. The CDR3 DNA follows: TGTGCCAGCAGCGTGTTAGCGGGCCTTGGGGAGACCCAGTACTTC.